What follows describes a single T cell receptor beta chain. Germline CDR1 and CDR2: ENHRY and SYGVKD. The CDR3 has 13 amino acids. V was cut by 7 bases and J by 5 bases, with 12 bases left in between. This sample's time point: after dendritic cell vaccination, including at tumor progression/relapse. Profiled with immunoSEQ multiplex PCR; TCRdb holds only in-frame clones, not every one. This sample has about 99,000 clones, with less than 90% found just once. This sample was taken from a study of glioma-infiltrating T cells after dendritic cell vaccination. Sequenced material: blood, taken after dendritic cell vaccination. The chain links TRBV10-3 to TRBJ2-1, with a tentative D call TRBD1 (6 bases). This clonotype was obtained from a human donor with glioblastoma. The CDR3, as DNA: TGTGCCATCAACCAAGGACAGAACAATGAGCAGTTCTTC. Amino acid sequence: CAINQGQNNEQFF.